This T cell receptor beta chain was identified during a study of cytomegalovirus exposure and HLA in healthy donors. Study observations and caveats: Per published accounts, TCR beta sequences correctly predicted the HLA-A and HLA-B alleles of most subjects.

A word on this clone: Its antigen is not known.

The CDR3 covers 16 residues. CDR1 and CDR2 (germline): MNHNS, SASEGT. V lost 2 bases and J lost 3; bases outside the gene matches: 4. With 60 Vbeta and 13 Jbeta primers, the PCR was carried out. Generated by immunoSEQ multiplex PCR, the TCRdb table keeps only in-frame clones and is missing some. There are 110,000 to 150,000 clones in the sample; around four fifths occur only once, and about 3.2% lies in the top ten. Sequencing was performed on PBMCs. The clonotype was recovered from a female donor in good health and CMV-seronegative. The chain links TRBV6-1 to TRBJ1-6, with 7 bases identical to TRBD1. The CDR3 DNA sequence: TGTGCCAGCAGTGAATGGGGACAGAGCTATAATTCACCCCTCCACTTT. This gives the protein CASSEWGQSYNSPLHF.